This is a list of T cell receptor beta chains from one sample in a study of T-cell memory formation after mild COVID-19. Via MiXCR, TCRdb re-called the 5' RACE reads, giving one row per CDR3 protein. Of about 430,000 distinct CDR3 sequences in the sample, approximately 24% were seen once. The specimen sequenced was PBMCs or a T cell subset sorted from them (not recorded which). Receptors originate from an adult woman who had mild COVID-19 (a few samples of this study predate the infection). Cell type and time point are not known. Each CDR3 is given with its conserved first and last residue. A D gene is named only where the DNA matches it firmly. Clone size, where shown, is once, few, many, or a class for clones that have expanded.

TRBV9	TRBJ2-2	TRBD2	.	TGTGCCAGCAGCGTAGATGTGGGGGGGACCGGGGAGCTGTTTTTT	CASSVDVGGTGELFF
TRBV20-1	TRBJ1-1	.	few	TGCAGTGCTAGACCCCAAACCTACACGAACACTGAAGCTTTCTTT	CSARPQTYTNTEAFF
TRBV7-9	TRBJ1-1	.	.	TGTGCTACCACGTCCCGAGGGAGGAGTAGCACTGAAGCTTTCTTT	CATTSRGRSSTEAFF
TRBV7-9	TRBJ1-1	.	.	TGTGCCAGCAGCTTAGCCCTGGGTTTGAACACTGAAGCTTTCTTT	CASSLALGLNTEAFF
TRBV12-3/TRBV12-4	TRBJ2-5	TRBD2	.	TGTGCCAGCAAACGGGAGGGGGGCCGGGAGACCCAGTACTTC	CASKREGGRETQYF
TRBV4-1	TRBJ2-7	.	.	TGCGCCAGCAGCCAGCTAGGGGGGACTACCCCTTTGGGGCTAACCTACGAGCAGTACTTC	CASSQLGGTTPLGLTYEQYF
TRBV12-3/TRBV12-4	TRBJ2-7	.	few	TGTGCCAGCAGCGCGGTCGGCTACGAGCAGTACTTC	CASSAVGYEQYF
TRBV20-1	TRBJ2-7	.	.	TGCAGTGCATGTTTAGCGGCAAGACCCTACGAGCAGTACTTC	CSACLAARPYEQYF
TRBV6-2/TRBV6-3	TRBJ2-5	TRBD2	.	TGTGCCAGCAGTTACTCACAACTAGCGGGGTCCCAAGAGACCCAGTACTTC	CASSYSQLAGSQETQYF
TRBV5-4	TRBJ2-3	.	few	TGTGCCAGCAGCTTGGGACAGACAGATACGCAGTATTTT	CASSLGQTDTQYF
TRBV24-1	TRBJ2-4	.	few	TGTGCCACCAGTCAGTCCAGCGGATTAGCCAAAAACATTCAGTACTTC	CATSQSSGLAKNIQYF
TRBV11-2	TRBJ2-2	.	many	TGTGCCAGCAGCCTAATACAGGGCACCGGGGAGCTGTTTTTT	CASSLIQGTGELFF
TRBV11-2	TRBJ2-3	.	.	TGTGCCAGCAGCATTAGTGGTTTCTGGACAGATACGCAGTATTTT	CASSISGFWTDTQYF